These 3 T cell receptor beta chains were all obtained from the same sample, sequenced in a study of tissue T cells after allogeneic stem cell transplantation. Sequencing used immunoSEQ multiplex PCR; TCRdb keeps in-frame clones, though not all of them. The sample carries 1,500 to 2,000 clones, 40% to 60% recorded once. This sample's time point: mouse harvest day 14 after allogeneic transplant. Tail vein injection delivered 10^7 T-cell-depleted bone marrow cells and 10^6 splenic CD5+ T cells. The sequencing sample was made of spleen. Receptor source: a female BALB/c mouse given C57BL/6 T cells with graft-versus-host disease after an allogeneic hematopoietic cell transplant.

Note on this clone: Gene names and germline refer to mouse. The part of the CDR3 DNA that was read is TGTGCCAGCAGTCTGGGACAGACCAACGAAAGATTATTT. Amino acid sequence: CASSLGQTNERLF. From start to end, the CDR3 is CASSLGQTNERLFF. The chain couples TRBV26 to TRBJ1-4, with a weak D call TRBD1 (6 bases). The read ends 1 residue before the CDR3 terminus; that terminus is restored from the germline J gene. This CDR3 contains 14 residues. Per the germline V gene, CDR1 is KGHPV and CDR2 is FQNQEV (reference sequence). V dropped 2 bases and J dropped 3 bases, with 7 bases sitting between them.

Comment on this clone: Any gene name here is a mouse gene name. The read is 1 residue too short to cover the CDR3 end, so that end is filled in from the germline J gene. This chain connects TRBV16 to TRBJ2-7; TRBD2 might be the D (6 bases). This CDR3 has 13 residues. V was trimmed by 1 base and J by 3 bases, leaving 7 bases between them. Germline-derived CDR1 and CDR2 are SGHSA and FRNQAP. CDR3 in amino acids: CASSLVGGYEQYF. Incomplete CDR3 DNA: TGTGCAAGCAGCTTAGTTGGGGGCTATGAACAGTAC.

By sample share, this clone is medium-sized. Gene names and germline match the mouse. From the germline J gene comes the end of the CDR3, since the read stops 1 residue before it. The genes are TRBV3 and TRBJ2-7; 9 positions match TRBD2. The CDR3 totals 14 residues. Germline CDR1 reads SNHLY; CDR2 reads FYNGKV (reference sequence). Trimming cost V 5 bases and J 4 bases; bases outside gene matches: 6. The CDR3 DNA, read in part, is TGTGCCAGCAGCCCTGAGACTGGGGGATATGAACAGTAC. Its translation: CASSPETGGYEQY. The whole CDR3 sequence reads CASSPETGGYEQYF.